These 32 T cell receptor beta chains share one sample of origin, sequenced in a study of T cells in Graves' hyperthyroidism and ophthalmopathy. RNA transcripts gave rise to amplified TCR beta CDR3 regions. TCR CDR3 underwent first-round RT-PCR with the HTBI primer set. TCRdb processed the multiplex PCR reads anew with MiXCR; each CDR3 protein has one entry. The table has 640,000 or so distinct CDR3 sequences, about 15% seen once. Sequenced sample: blood. These receptors came from a woman between 40 and 55 years old with Graves' ophthalmopathy.

On this clonotype: A single base separates this from a much larger clone, so it may be a read error. The V gene is TRBV6-5, the J gene TRBJ1-5; D remains unclear. Trimming took off 0 bases at V and 5 bases at J, with 14 bases between the two ends. The germline V gene has CDR1 MNHEY and CDR2 SVGAGI. The CDR3 extends over 16 amino acids. The CDR3 region has the DNA TGTGCCAGCAGTTACTCGGGCAGGACGTCGGATCAGCCCCAGCATTTT. Translated, it gives CASSYSGRTSDQPQHF.

The chain carries TRBV28 and TRBJ1-1; D is undetermined. The CDR3 totals 17 residues. V shed 6 bases and J shed 3 bases, with 23 bases lying between them. Germline V gene lookup returns CDR1 MDHEN and CDR2 SYDVKM. The CDR3 here is CASSPFRASKSDTEAFF. The CDR3 bases are TGTGCCAGCAGCCCCTTCCGGGCTTCGAAGTCGGACACTGAAGCTTTCTTT. Filled out from reference TRBV28 and TRBJ1-1, the complete variable domain reads DVKVTQSSRYLVKRTGEKVFLECVQDMDHENMFWYRQDPGLGLRLIYFSYDVKMKEKGDIPEGYSVSREKKERFSLILESASTNQTSMYLCASSPFRASKSDTEAFFGQGTRLTVV.

This clonotype was counted between two and nine times. This sequence joins TRBV19 and TRBJ2-2; no clear D. Trimming took 5 bases from V and 0 from J, leaving 13 bases between them. The CDR3 has 16 amino acids. CDR1 and CDR2 (germline): LNHDA, SQIVND (reference sequence). In DNA form, the CDR3 reads TGTGCCAGTAGTCCTTACCCCACTCCGAACACCGGGGAGCTGTTTTTT. The encoded protein is CASSPYPTPNTGELFF.

The genes are TRBV7-2 and TRBJ2-5, with D possibly matching TRBD2 (6 bases). CDR3 length: 12 amino acids. The germline gives CDR1 SGHTA, CDR2 FQGNSA. V dropped 6 bases and J dropped 5 bases, with 10 bases sitting between them. The CDR3 reads CASRDYGETQYF. The CDR3 DNA reads TGTGCCAGCAGGGACTACGGGGAGACCCAGTACTTC.

This clonotype has at least ten counts. This chain joins TRBV11-1 and TRBJ2-7, with 7 bases that match TRBD1. CDR3 size: 15 residues. The V gene's germline CDR1 is SGHAT and CDR2 FQDESV (reference sequence). V was pared by 2 bases and J by 4 bases, with 8 bases of the junction left unmatched. CDR3 protein: CASSLFRGSTYEQYF. In nucleotides, the CDR3 is TGTGCCAGCAGCTTATTCAGGGGGAGTACTTACGAGCAGTACTTC.

This clonotype was counted at least ten times. The chain couples TRBV24-1 to TRBJ2-5; 11 bases agree with TRBD1. The CDR3 is 16 amino acids. Germline assignment: CDR1 KGHDR and CDR2 SFDVKD. Unmatched junction bases numbered 5, after V lost 1 base and J lost 5 bases. CDR3 in DNA: TGTGCCACCAGTGATTTAGGGGACAGGGGGTTGGAGACCCAGTACTTC. It codes for CATSDLGDRGLETQYF.

The chain uses TRBV6-5 and TRBJ2-3, with 8 bases aligning to TRBD2. This CDR3 is built from 15 residues. CDR1 is MNHEY and CDR2 is SVGAGI in the germline V gene. V lost 6 bases, J lost 4 bases, and 9 bases stayed unmatched. The CDR3 protein is CASRLLAAGSDTQYF. The CDR3 nucleotides read TGTGCCAGCAGGTTACTAGCGGCTGGGTCAGATACGCAGTATTTT.

This clonotype was seen repeatedly, ten times or more. V gene TRBV7-8 combines with J gene TRBJ2-7; possibly TRBD1 for D (5 bases). The CDR3 length is 15 residues. The V end lost 1 base, the J end lost 5 bases, and 15 bases lay between the germline ends. Germline assignment: CDR1 SGHVS and CDR2 FQNEAQ. The CDR3 nucleotides are TGTGCCAGCAGCTTAGGGTGGGTGCAGGGCGACGAGCAGTACTTC. This codes for CASSLGWVQGDEQYF.

This clonotype was counted many times. The DNA of the CDR3 is TGTGCCAGCAGCGGAGCGGCGAGCTCCTACGAGCAGTACTTC. Residues: CASSGAASSYEQYF. The V call is TRBV6-2 or TRBV6-3, the J call TRBJ2-7, with D tentatively TRBD2 (5 bases). This CDR3 has 14 amino acids. Germline V gene lookup returns CDR1 MNHEY and CDR2 SVGEGT. Trimming took 6 bases from V and 0 from J, leaving 12 bases between them.

This clonotype was picked up a small number of times. The chain is built from TRBV9 and TRBJ2-1, with D possibly being TRBD1 or TRBD2 (7 bases each). The germline V and J ends were trimmed by 4 bases and 4 bases, with 15 bases remaining between them. There are 15 residues in the CDR3. Germline V gene lookup returns CDR1 SGDLS and CDR2 YYNGEE. CDR3 in DNA: TGTGCCAGCAGCCCAGGGGGGGCGGGATACAATGAGCAGTTCTTC. It specifies CASSPGGAGYNEQFF.

J is TRBJ2-5 and V is TRBV27; 8 nucleotides align to TRBD2. From germline, CDR1 is MNHEY and CDR2 SMNVEV (reference sequence). Germline trimming cut 4 bases from V and 8 bases from J; bases unmatched to any gene: 12. The CDR3 length is 15 residues. The CDR3 DNA reads TGTGCCAGCAGTTCCTTTGGGCGGGGGGCTGGAACCCAGTACTTC. It specifies CASSSFGRGAGTQYF.

The rearrangement joins TRBV28 to TRBJ2-5; TRBD1 matches 12 bases. J lost 5 bases, V lost 6 bases, and 10 bases had no gene match. Germline CDR1 is MDHEN and CDR2 is SYDVKM. The CDR3 covers 16 residues. CDR3 amino acids: CASSAPGQGAWETQYF. CDR3 DNA: TGTGCCAGCAGCGCCCCGGGACAGGGGGCATGGGAGACCCAGTACTTC.

This clonotype was recorded many times. The chain joins TRBV10-3 to TRBJ2-2; the D gene is possibly TRBD1 (6 bases). Looked up from germline, CDR1 is ENHRY and CDR2 is SYGVKD. Trimming shortened V by 7 bases and J by 7 bases, and 16 bases separated the two germline ends. The length of the CDR3 is 14 residues. The CDR3 spells CAINDGQTFGELFF. For the CDR3, the DNA is TGTGCCATCAACGATGGACAGACGTTCGGGGAGCTGTTTTTT.

This clonotype was detected ten times or more. V usage is TRBV6-2 or TRBV6-3 and J usage is TRBJ2-7; no firm D call. Germline-derived CDR1 and CDR2 are MNHEY and SVGEGT. CDR3 size: 15 residues. Trimming left V 0 bases short and J 3 bases short, with 12 bases between. The CDR3 loop reads CASSYSPDGNYEQYF. CDR3 DNA: TGTGCCAGCAGTTACTCCCCCGACGGCAACTACGAGCAGTACTTC.

This clonotype was seen at least ten times. The rearrangement uses TRBV24-1 and TRBJ1-5, with D unresolved. The CDR3 runs to 15 residues. Germline V CDR1 and CDR2: KGHDR, SFDVKD. Trimming left V 5 bases short and J 7 bases short, with 17 bases between. The CDR3 here is CATSGPPGSSQPQHF. CDR3 in DNA: TGTGCCACCAGTGGCCCGCCCGGGTCGAGCCAGCCCCAGCATTTT.

This clonotype was seen ten or more times. This chain joins TRBV11-1 and TRBJ2-2; no firm D call. This CDR3 region has 16 residues. In germline, CDR1 is SGHAT, CDR2 FQDESV (reference sequence). The V and J ends lost 3 bases and 6 bases respectively, with 17 bases between them. CDR3 nucleotide sequence: TGTGCCAGCAGCTTGGATTATTACGCTGGTGCCGGGGAGCTGTTTTTT. The encoded protein is CASSLDYYAGAGELFF. Full variable domain (rest looked up from reference TRBV11-1 and TRBJ2-2): EAEVAQSPRYKITEKSQAVAFWCDPISGHATLYWYRQILGQGPELLVQFQDESVVDDSQLPKDRFSAERLKGVDSTLKIQPAELGDSAMYLCASSLDYYAGAGELFFGEGSRLTVL.

The chain combines TRBV28 with TRBJ1-1; D not resolved. Germline values: CDR1 MDHEN, CDR2 SYDVKM. The V and J ends lost 2 bases and 6 bases respectively, with 10 bases between them. This CDR3 region has 13 residues. The CDR3 nucleotides are TGTGCCAGCAGTTTAAATCCCCGGGCTGAAGCTTTCTTT. Residues: CASSLNPRAEAFF.

This clonotype has a count of ten or more. The chain combines TRBV6-2 or TRBV6-3 with TRBJ2-7, with no clear D. Looked up from germline, CDR1 is MNHEY and CDR2 is SVGEGT. V was pared by 5 bases and J by 0 bases, with 14 bases between. The CDR3 is 15 amino acids. The CDR3 sequence: CASSHPGPVSYEQYF. Written as DNA, the CDR3 is TGTGCCAGCAGTCACCCAGGACCGGTCTCCTACGAGCAGTACTTC.

This clonotype showed up many times. The V call is TRBV7-8, the J call TRBJ2-7, with D possibly TRBD1 on 6 matching bases. V was shortened by 2 bases and J by 2 bases, with 16 bases between the two germline ends. Germline V CDR1 and CDR2: SGHVS, FQNEAQ. This CDR3 is built from 16 residues. CDR3 sequence: CASSLLGAASAYEQYF. CDR3 bases: TGTGCCAGCAGCTTATTGGGGGCAGCTTCGGCCTACGAGCAGTACTTC.

V usage is TRBV6-2 or TRBV6-3 and J usage is TRBJ2-7, with TRBD2 matching over 11 bases. The CDR3 is made up of 20 amino acids. V lost 7 bases, J lost 2 bases, and 22 bases stayed unmatched. Germline CDR1 is MNHEY and CDR2 is SVGEGT. DNA for the CDR3: TGTGCCAGCAAAACCCGGGCCATCAAGGGAACTAGCGGGAGAGCCTACGAGCAGTACTTC. Residues: CASKTRAIKGTSGRAYEQYF.

The rearrangement links TRBV6-5 to TRBJ2-7; D call uncertain. Germline CDR1 and CDR2: MNHEY and SVGAGI. The length of the CDR3 is 13 residues. V lost 0 bases to trimming and J lost 5 bases, with 8 bases between them. The CDR3 DNA reads TGTGCCAGCAGTTACTCTGGCCAGAACGAGCAGTACTTC. Its protein product is CASSYSGQNEQYF.

This clonotype has at least ten counts. The chain uses TRBV20-1 and TRBJ2-7, with 8 bases identical to TRBD2. This CDR3 contains 13 residues. The germline gives CDR1 DFQATT, CDR2 SNEGSKA (reference sequence). V lost 3 bases to trimming and J lost 3 bases; unmatched junction nucleotides: 4. CDR3 nucleotides: TGCAGTGCTAGCGGGAGGGCCATCTACGAGCAGTACTTC. Translating it yields CSASGRAIYEQYF.

This clonotype was seen a handful of times. This chain joins TRBV2 and TRBJ2-7; TRBD2 matches 15 bases. The germline gives CDR1 SNHLY, CDR2 FYNNEI. The length of the CDR3 is 17 residues. V trimming: 7 bases; J trimming: 3 bases; junction bases outside the gene matches: 10. CDR3 nucleotide sequence: TGTGCCAGCACCCCGGGACTAGCGGGAGGTGGCTTCTACGAGCAGTACTTC. Encoded protein: CASTPGLAGGGFYEQYF.

This clonotype was detected ten times or more. This sequence joins TRBV29-1 and TRBJ1-3; 8 nucleotides align to TRBD1. This CDR3 has 17 residues. Germline V CDR1 and CDR2: SQVTM, ANQGSEA. With V trimmed by 6 bases and J by 0 bases, 13 bases remained unmatched. Here the CDR3 reads CSVSTGALSGSGNTIYF. CDR3 bases: TGCAGCGTGTCGACAGGGGCCCTAAGTGGCTCTGGAAACACCATATATTTT.

This clonotype was found a few times. The chain is built from TRBV12-3 or TRBV12-4 and TRBJ2-2; a weak D match, TRBD2 (5 bases). This CDR3 has 14 amino acids. Trimming left V 7 bases short and J 0 bases short, with 9 bases between. The CDR3 is CASTSGTNTGELFF. CDR3 in DNA: TGTGCCAGCACCTCCGGGACGAACACCGGGGAGCTGTTTTTT.

V gene TRBV30 combines with J gene TRBJ1-5; D call uncertain. Trimming removed 0 bases at V and 5 bases at J, with 11 bases between. This CDR3 contains 14 residues. Germline lookup yields CDR1 GTSNPN and CDR2 SVGIG (reference sequence). For the CDR3, the DNA is TGTGCCTGGAGTGTGGGTAGGAATTATCAGCCCCAGCATTTT. Its protein product is CAWSVGRNYQPQHF.

This clonotype was observed at least ten times. This rearrangement joins TRBV3-1 to TRBJ1-1; D unclear. CDR3 length equals 14 residues. V shed 2 bases and J shed 0 bases, with 7 bases lying between them. Germline loops: CDR1 LGHDT, CDR2 YNNKEL (reference sequence). CDR3 nucleotide sequence: TGTGCCAGCAGCCAATCTTCCTTGAACACTGAAGCTTTCTTT. Translating it yields CASSQSSLNTEAFF.

At least ten counts were recorded for this clonotype. The chain couples TRBV12-3 or TRBV12-4 to TRBJ1-2; TRBD1 matches 7 bases. This CDR3 is built from 13 residues. The V gene end was trimmed by 5 bases and the J gene end by 7 bases; junction bases not matched to a gene: 7. The chain's CDR3 is CASSRTGEVGYTF. For the CDR3, the DNA is TGTGCCAGCAGTAGAACAGGGGAAGTTGGCTACACCTTC.

This clonotype was recorded at least ten times. The rearrangement uses TRBV6-2 or TRBV6-3 and TRBJ2-7, with D unclear. The CDR3 extends over 12 amino acids. The germline gives CDR1 MNHEY, CDR2 SVGEGT. V lost 1 base, J lost 7 bases, and 8 bases lay in between. CDR3 nucleotides: TGTGCCAGCAGTTACTATGGAAAGGAGCAGTACTTC. It specifies CASSYYGKEQYF.

This chain joins TRBV11-2 and TRBJ2-7, with 9 bases lining up with TRBD2. Germline loops: CDR1 SGHAT, CDR2 FQNNGV. This CDR3 has 17 residues. V lost 1 base, J lost 4 bases, and 11 bases stayed unmatched. The CDR3 region is CASSLVTGASGDYEQYF. The CDR3 coding sequence is TGTGCCAGCAGCTTAGTCACCGGGGCTAGCGGGGATTACGAGCAGTACTTC.

This clonotype has a handful of counts. V usage is TRBV11-2 and J usage is TRBJ2-5; TRBD2 matches 7 bases. The CDR3 is 16 residues long. The germline V gene encodes CDR1 SGHAT and CDR2 FQNNGV. Trimming removed 3 bases from V and 4 bases from J; junction bases left unmatched: 11. CDR3 bases: TGTGCCAGCAGCTTGATTCGGACTAGAGGTTTAGAGACCCAGTACTTC. Its protein is CASSLIRTRGLETQYF.

This clonotype came up many times. The chain is built from TRBV2 and TRBJ2-2; 7 nucleotides match TRBD1. Germline CDR1 is SNHLY and CDR2 is FYNNEI. CDR3 length: 16 amino acids. Trimming removed 4 bases from V and 4 bases from J; junction bases left unmatched: 9. The CDR3 nucleotides are TGTGCCAGCAGTGCAGCGGCAGGGGGAAGCACCGGGGAGCTGTTTTTT. It translates to CASSAAAGGSTGELFF.